Shown below are 9 T cell receptor beta chains from a single sample sequenced in a study of human T cells and chemical hapten exposure. Time point meaning: patch test 1, 2 weeks after DPC sensitization. The treatment denotes: therapeutic diphenylcyclopropenone sensitization with weekly scalp DPC. TCRdb reprocessed the RACE reads via MiXCR and lists one record per CDR3 protein. The sample has 84,000 or so distinct CDR3 sequences, under 12% seen once. Source: whole blood, taken in connection with sensitization to the hapten diphenylcyclopropenone (DPC). Every receptor here comes from a man aged 40-49 years with alopecia areata. Some clones in this sample may be carry-over from other donors' samples.

V usage is TRBV7-9 and J usage is TRBJ2-7, with TRBD1 matching 8 bases. The germline V gene encodes CDR1 SEHNR and CDR2 FQNEAQ (reference sequence). There are 15 residues in the CDR3. V shed 5 bases, J shed 7 bases, and the junction held 13 bases outside the gene matches. The CDR3 bases are TGTGCCAGCAGCCCAAGATCAGGGGGCGCGGATGAGCAGTACTTC. Translating gives CASSPRSGGADEQYF. Supplemented by reference TRBV7-9 and TRBJ2-7, the full variable domain reads DTGVSQNPRHKITKRGQNVTFRCDPISEHNRLYWYRQTLGQGPEFLTYFQNEAQLEKSRLLSDRFSAERPKGSFSTLEIQRTEQGDSAMYLCASSPRSGGADEQYFGPGTRLTVT.

The rearrangement links TRBV28 to TRBJ2-1; 9 positions match TRBD2. CDR1 is MDHEN and CDR2 is SYDVKM in the germline V gene. V lost 4 bases to trimming and J lost 16 bases; unmatched junction nucleotides: 14. This CDR3 is 14 amino acids long. In DNA, the CDR3 is TGTGCCAGCAGTTCTGTACTAGCGGGTCCCGAGTCATTCTTC. This translates into CASSSVLAGPESFF.

V and J are TRBV18 and TRBJ1-5; D not resolved. The germline V gene has CDR1 KGHSH and CDR2 LQKENI. This CDR3 comprises 13 residues. Trimming took off 2 bases at V and 7 bases at J, with 9 bases between the two ends. This CDR3 is CASSPEARQPQHF. In DNA form, the CDR3 reads TGTGCCAGCTCACCAGAGGCCCGCCAGCCCCAGCATTTT. Using reference TRBV18 and TRBJ1-5 for the parts outside the CDR3, the full variable domain is NAGVMQNPRHLVRRRGQEARLRCSPMKGHSHVYWYRQLPEEGLKFMVYLQKENIIDESGMPKERFSAEFPKEGPSILRIQQVVRGDSAAYFCASSPEARQPQHFGDGTRLSIL.

In its sample, this clonotype was seen many times. The genes are TRBV18 and TRBJ2-3; a weak D match, TRBD1 (6 bases). The germline V gene has CDR1 KGHSH and CDR2 LQKENI. This CDR3 contains 18 residues. The V end was cut by 1 base, the J end by 2 bases, with 19 bases between. The DNA of the CDR3 is TGTGCCAGCTCACCACTCCCCGGACAGAGTCTTTCCACAGATACGCAGTATTTT. It encodes CASSPLPGQSLSTDTQYF.

This clonotype occurred a few times. V and J are TRBV23-1 and TRBJ2-7, with TRBD2 identical over 10 bases. TRBV23-1 is treated as an ORF (open reading frame) with a function not yet certain. V was clipped by 8 bases and J by 5 bases; unmatched bases: 12. This CDR3 comprises 15 residues. CDR3 protein: CASRPLAGEAHEQYV. CDR3 DNA sequence: TGCGCCAGCCGCCCTCTAGCGGGAGAAGCCCACGAGCAGTACGTC.

This clonotype was recorded a few times. This chain joins TRBV2 and TRBJ2-5; D remains unclear. The ends were cut back, 11 bases at V and 4 bases at J, with 8 bases in the middle. The CDR3 length is 10 residues. Germline-derived CDR1 and CDR2 are SNHLY and FYNNEI. In DNA, the CDR3 is TGTGCCGGTCTCGGAGAGACCCAGTACTTC. Translating it yields CAGLGETQYF.

This clonotype was seen a few times. The gene calls are TRBV4-3 and TRBJ1-2, with a possible D match to TRBD1 (5 bases). CDR1 is LGHNA and CDR2 is YSLEER in the germline V gene. V dropped 0 bases and J dropped 8 bases, with 16 bases sitting between them. The CDR3 consists of 15 residues. CDR3 sequence reads: CASSQDGTPREGYTF. The CDR3 DNA sequence: TGCGCCAGCAGCCAAGATGGAACACCCAGGGAGGGCTACACCTTC.

Many counts were recorded for this clonotype. The rearrangement links TRBV29-1 to TRBJ2-2, with D possibly matching TRBD2 (6 bases). The germline V and J ends were trimmed by 1 base and 4 bases, with 13 bases remaining between them. The germline CDR1 and CDR2 sequences are SQVTM and ANQGSEA. The CDR3 is 15 residues long. The CDR3 sequence is CSVEVGGTGTGELFF. The CDR3 DNA reads TGCAGCGTTGAAGTCGGCGGGACGGGCACCGGGGAGCTGTTTTTT.

This clonotype was found a few times. The V call is TRBV12-3 or TRBV12-4, the J call TRBJ2-3; no definite D call. CDR3 length: 15 residues. V lost 3 bases and J lost 4, with 14 bases in between. The CDR3 sequence: CASSFLPLPADTQYF. CDR3 coding DNA: TGTGCCAGCAGTTTCCTACCCCTCCCCGCAGATACGCAGTATTTT.